The T cell receptor (beta chain) under discussion was sequenced for a study of blood T cells in healthy people across ages. Germline V lookup: CDR1 SQVTM, CDR2 ANQGSEA. The CDR3 spans 12 residues. Ten or more counts support this clonotype. Combining a sample-barcoded 5' primer with a J-beta primer mix, a second PCR ran for about 7 to 11 cycles. Using its own MiXCR run on the 5' RACE reads, TCRdb lists one record per CDR3 protein. The sample holds about 780,000 distinct CDR3 sequences, 46% seen once. Healthy Caucasians from Russia aged roughly 6 to 100 served as donors. The receptor's source is a man older than 75 in good health. The chain uses TRBV29-1 and TRBJ2-1, with a possible D match to TRBD2 (5 bases). The sample consisted of blood. The CDR3 nucleotides are TGCAGGGCTATCCTGTCGGGGAATGAGCAGTTCTTC. Its protein product is CRAILSGNEQFF.